These 10 T cell receptor beta chains were all obtained from the same sample, sequenced in a study of cytotoxic CD8 clonotypes in ibrutinib-treated CLL. TCRdb's table, derived via immunoSEQ multiplex PCR, lists solely in-frame clones and lacks some. The table has roughly 100,000 clones, 60% to 80% seen once. The material sequenced was PBMCs, taken after 12 months of ibrutinib treatment. The receptors here all came from a human donor with chronic lymphocytic leukemia.

This clone was picked up a small number of times. The genes are TRBV27 and TRBJ2-5, with D perhaps assigned TRBD1 or TRBD2 (6 bases each). Per germline, CDR1 MNHEY and CDR2 SMNVEV (reference sequence). CDR3 length: 14 residues. V was shortened by 10 bases and J by 4 bases, with 19 bases between the two germline ends. The CDR3 loop reads CATPTPGAGETQYF. The CDR3 DNA sequence: TGTGCCACCCCCACTCCGGGGGCCGGAGAGACCCAGTACTTC.

CDR3 coding DNA: TGTGCCAGCAGCTTAGAGTCGGGACAGGGTGAGGAGACCCAGTACTTC. Protein sequence: CASSLESGQGEETQYF. The rearrangement links TRBV7-9 to TRBJ2-5; the match to TRBD1 covers 9 bases. The CDR3 spans 16 residues. With 1 base clipped from V and 5 bases from J, the junction kept 8 bases outside the gene matches. Germline V CDR1 and CDR2: SEHNR, FQNEAQ (reference sequence). The full variable domain, in which reference TRBV7-9 and TRBJ2-5 provide the parts outside the CDR3, is DTGVSQNPRHKITKRGQNVTFRCDPISEHNRLYWYRQTLGQGPEFLTYFQNEAQLEKSRLLSDRFSAERPKGSFSTLEIQRTEQGDSAMYLCASSLESGQGEETQYFGPGTRLLVL.

The gene calls are TRBV19 and TRBJ1-5; D is undetermined. Trimming took off 5 bases at V and 4 bases at J, with 21 bases between the two ends. The germline gives CDR1 LNHDA, CDR2 SQIVND (reference sequence). This CDR3 spans 17 amino acids. The CDR3 DNA sequence: TGTGCCAGTAGTGGGAGGCTAGATGCAAGTGGGAATCAGCCCCAGCATTTT. This gives the protein CASSGRLDASGNQPQHF. Combining the CDR3 with reference TRBV19 and TRBJ1-5 gives the whole variable domain DGGITQSPKYLFRKEGQNVTLSCEQNLNHDAMYWYRQDPGQGLRLIYYSQIVNDFQKGDIAEGYSVSREKKESFPLTVTSAQKNPTAFYLCASSGRLDASGNQPQHFGDGTRLSIL.

The chain combines TRBV30 with TRBJ1-1, with 12 nucleotides matching TRBD1. The CDR3 is made up of 13 amino acids. V gave up 5 bases and J gave up 7 bases; unmatched junction bases: 5. Germline loops: CDR1 GTSNPN, CDR2 SVGIG (reference sequence). The CDR3 here is CAWGGQGADEAFF. The CDR3 DNA reads TGTGCCTGGGGGGGACAGGGGGCCGATGAAGCTTTCTTT.

This clone has a single count. The chain has TRBV7-3 and TRBJ2-1; 7 positions agree with TRBD1. The CDR3 has 13 residues. The junction had 6 bases not matched to a gene; V was cut back by 1 base and J by 12 bases. Germline CDR1 SGHTA, CDR2 FQGTGA. The CDR3 sequence: CASSLKEGAVQFF. In DNA, the CDR3 is TGTGCCAGCAGCTTAAAAGAGGGGGCAGTGCAGTTCTTC.

The chain couples TRBV5-4 to TRBJ1-6; 7 nucleotides match TRBD1. V shed 3 bases and J 7 bases; nucleotides not matched to a gene: 7. CDR1 is SGHNT and CDR2 is YYREEE in the germline V gene (reference sequence). The CDR3 loop spans 15 amino acids. Written as DNA, the CDR3 is TGTGCCAGCAGCTGGGACAGAAGAAACAATTCACCCCTCCACTTT. Encoded protein: CASSWDRRNNSPLHF.

This clone was counted a single time. CDR3 loop: CASSLGLAQNMNTEAFF. The CDR3 nucleotides are TGTGCCAGCAGCTTAGGGCTGGCCCAAAATATGAACACTGAAGCTTTCTTT. V usage is TRBV5-5 and J usage is TRBJ1-1; D uncertain. V shed 2 bases and J shed 0 bases, with 17 bases lying between them. The CDR3 sequence is 17 residues long. Germline V CDR1 and CDR2: SGHKS, YYEKEE (reference sequence).

The chain combines TRBV27 with TRBJ2-2; no definite D call. The CDR3 is 12 amino acids. Germline V CDR1 and CDR2: MNHEY, SMNVEV (reference sequence). The V gene lost 6 bases and the J gene lost 6 bases, with 8 bases spanning the gap. CDR3 DNA sequence: TGTGCCAGCAGAGGCTCTCCCGGGGAGCTGTTTTTT. It encodes CASRGSPGELFF.

This clone has more than one count but fewer than ten. The genes are TRBV6-1 and TRBJ1-1; no clear D. Per germline, CDR1 MNHNS and CDR2 SASEGT. V lost 3 bases and J 0 bases, leaving 11 bases between the germline ends. This CDR3 has 15 residues. CDR3 bases: TGTGCCAGCAGTGAGGAACTCACCTTGAACACTGAAGCTTTCTTT. Translated: CASSEELTLNTEAFF.

The V and J genes are TRBV5-1 and TRBJ2-7; 7 bases are a match to TRBD1. Germline CDR1 and CDR2: SGHRS and YFSETQ. The CDR3 extends over 16 amino acids. V shed 4 bases, J shed 3 bases, and the junction held 13 bases outside the gene matches. The DNA for the CDR3 is TGCGCCAGCAGCCCCCGCTCCGGGACAGCTTACTACGAGCAGTACTTC. It encodes CASSPRSGTAYYEQYF.